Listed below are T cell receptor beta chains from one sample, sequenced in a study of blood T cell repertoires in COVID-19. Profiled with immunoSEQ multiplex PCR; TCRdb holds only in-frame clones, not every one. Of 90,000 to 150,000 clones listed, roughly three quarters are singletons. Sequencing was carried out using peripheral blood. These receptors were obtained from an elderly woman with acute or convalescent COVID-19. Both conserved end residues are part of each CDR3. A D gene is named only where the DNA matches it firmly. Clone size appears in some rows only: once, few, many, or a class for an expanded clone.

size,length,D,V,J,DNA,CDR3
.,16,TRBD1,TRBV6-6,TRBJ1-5,TGTGCCAGCAGTTACGGCGAGGGACAGGAGAATCAGCCCCAGCATTTT,CASSYGEGQENQPQHF
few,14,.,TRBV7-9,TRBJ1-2,TGTGCCAGCAGCTTAGTCCTCCCCAACTATGGCTACACCTTC,CASSLVLPNYGYTF
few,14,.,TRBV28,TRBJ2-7,TGTGCCAGCAGTCCAAGTTTGGCAGGGCGAGAGCAGTACTTC,CASSPSLAGREQYF
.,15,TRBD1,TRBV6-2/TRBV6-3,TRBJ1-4,TGTGCCAGCAGCCCCTCAGGGGGTGAGTGGGAAAAACTGTTTTTT,CASSPSGGEWEKLFF
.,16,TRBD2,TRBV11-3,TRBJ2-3,TGTGCCAGCAGCAATACCGGGACTATAGCGGCAGATACGCAGTATTTT,CASSNTGTIAADTQYF
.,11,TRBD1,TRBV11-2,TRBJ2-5,TGTGCCAGCAGCTCCGGACAGGCCTTGTACTTC,CASSSGQALYF
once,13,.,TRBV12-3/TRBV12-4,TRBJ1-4,TGTGCCAGCACGGGAGGGTTGGGAGAAAAACTGTTTTTT,CASTGGLGEKLFF
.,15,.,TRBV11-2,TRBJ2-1,TGTGCCAGCAGCTTAGTAGCGGACCTTTTTAATGAGCAGTTCTTC,CASSLVADLFNEQFF
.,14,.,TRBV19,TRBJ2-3,TGTGCCGCCTCAAGGGGATTCGGCACAGATACGCAGTATTTT,CAASRGFGTDTQYF
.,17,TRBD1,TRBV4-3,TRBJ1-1,TGCGCCAGCAGCCAAATTTGGACAGGGGGGATGAACACTGAAGCTTTCTTT,CASSQIWTGGMNTEAFF
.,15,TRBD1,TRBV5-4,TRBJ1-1,TGTGCCAGCAGCTGGGGGCCGCCAGGGGGCACTGAAGCTTTCTTT,CASSWGPPGGTEAFF
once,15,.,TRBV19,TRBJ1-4,TGTGCCAGTAGTCCCTTGGGGGGAAAAGGAGAAAAACTGTTTTTT,CASSPLGGKGEKLFF
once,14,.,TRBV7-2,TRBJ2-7,TGTGCCAGCAGCCCTGGGGCAGGGCCCTACGAGCAGTACTTC,CASSPGAGPYEQYF
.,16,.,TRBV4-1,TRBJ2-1,TGCGCCAGCAGCCAAGGAGGAGGGGAGCTCTCGCATGAGCAGTTCTTC,CASSQGGGELSHEQFF
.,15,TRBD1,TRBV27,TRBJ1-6,TGTGCCAGCAGTTTTGTGGACAGGGATAATTCACCCCTCCACTTT,CASSFVDRDNSPLHF
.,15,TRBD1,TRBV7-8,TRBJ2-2,TGTGCCAGCAGCGGGGACAGCGCTGGCACCGGGGAGCTGTTTTTT,CASSGDSAGTGELFF
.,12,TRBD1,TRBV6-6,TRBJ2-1,TGTGCCAGCAAAGAACAGGGGTCTGAGCAGTTCTTC,CASKEQGSEQFF
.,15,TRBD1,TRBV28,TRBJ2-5,TGTGCCAGCAGTCTCGGGACAGGGGCCCAAGAGACCCAGTACTTC,CASSLGTGAQETQYF
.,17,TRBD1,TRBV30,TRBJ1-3,TGTGCCTGGAGTGTTGGACAGGGCAGAAAGGGTGGAAACACCATATATTTT,CAWSVGQGRKGGNTIYF
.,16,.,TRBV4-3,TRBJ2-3,TGCGCCAGCAGCCAAGATTTAGATGCTAGCACAGATACGCAGTATTTT,CASSQDLDASTDTQYF
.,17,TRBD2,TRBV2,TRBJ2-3,TGTGCCAGCAGTGATTTCCAAAGCGGGGCCTTCACAGATACGCAGTATTTT,CASSDFQSGAFTDTQYF
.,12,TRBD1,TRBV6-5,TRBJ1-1,TGTGCCAGCAGTCCAGGGGGAAGGGCAGCTTTCTTT,CASSPGGRAAFF
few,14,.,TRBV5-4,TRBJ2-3,TGTGCCAGCAGCTTGGTGGGGGCGACAGATACGCAGTATTTT,CASSLVGATDTQYF
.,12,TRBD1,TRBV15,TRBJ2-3,TGTGCCACCAGCAGCGACAGGGTGGTGGTGTATTTT,CATSSDRVVVYF
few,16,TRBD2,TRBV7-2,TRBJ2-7,TGTGCCAGCAGCTCCCACAGTCTAGCGGGAGGGCGGGAGCAGTACTTC,CASSSHSLAGGREQYF
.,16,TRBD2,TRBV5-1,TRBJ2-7,TGCGCCAGCAGCTCCGGTAGCGGGAGGGCCTCCTACGAGCAGTACTTC,CASSSGSGRASYEQYF
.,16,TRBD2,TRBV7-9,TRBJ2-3,TGTGCCAGCAGCTTAGGCGCTAGCGGGAGTCCAAATACGCAGTATTTT,CASSLGASGSPNTQYF
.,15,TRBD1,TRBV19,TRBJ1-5,TGTGCCAGTAGTATGGACAGGGTGGGCAATCAGCCCCAGCATTTT,CASSMDRVGNQPQHF
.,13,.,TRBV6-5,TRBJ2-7,TGTGCCAGCCAGTATACAGGTCCCTACGAGCAGTACTTC,CASQYTGPYEQYF
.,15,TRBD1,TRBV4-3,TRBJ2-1,TGCGCCAGCAGCCAAGCCGGGACAGGGAACAATGAGCAGTTCTTC,CASSQAGTGNNEQFF
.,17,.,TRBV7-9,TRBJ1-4,TGTGCCAGCAGCTTCGCGAGCCCAGGGGCCACTAATGAAAAACTGTTTTTT,CASSFASPGATNEKLFF
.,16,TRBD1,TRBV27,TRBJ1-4,TGTGCCAGCAGTAGGTCCAGGGGGCTTTCTAATGAAAAACTGTTTTTT,CASSRSRGLSNEKLFF
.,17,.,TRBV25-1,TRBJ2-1,TGTGCCAGCAGTGAATATTATTCCCGGCTGGGGCAACCAAAGCAGTTCTTC,CASSEYYSRLGQPKQFF
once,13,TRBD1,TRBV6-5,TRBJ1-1,TGTGCCAGCAGCCCGAGGACAGGCTCTGAAGCTTTCTTT,CASSPRTGSEAFF
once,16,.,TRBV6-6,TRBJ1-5,TGTGCCAGCAGTTACCAAAGAGGCGATAGCAATCAGCCCCAGCATTTT,CASSYQRGDSNQPQHF
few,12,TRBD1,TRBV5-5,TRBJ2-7,TGTGCCAGCGGGACAGCCTCCTACGAGCAGTACTTC,CASGTASYEQYF
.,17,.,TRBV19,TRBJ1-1,TGTGCCAGTAGTAAGTTTACCGGGAGGAGGGGAGGCACTGAAGCTTTCTTT,CASSKFTGRRGGTEAFF
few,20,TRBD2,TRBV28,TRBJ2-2,TGTGCCAGCAGTTTAAGAAAAACTAGCGGGGGACTTGGGGGAACCGGGGAGCTGTTTTTT,CASSLRKTSGGLGGTGELFF
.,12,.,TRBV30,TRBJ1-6,TGTGCCTCCGGACAGAATAATTCACCCCTCCACTTT,CASGQNNSPLHF
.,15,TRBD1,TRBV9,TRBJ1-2,TGTGCCAGCAGCGTAGCCCCAGGGGGAGGCTATGGCTACACCTTC,CASSVAPGGGYGYTF
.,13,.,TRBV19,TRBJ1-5,TGTGCCAGTAGTGTACAGGCTAATCAGCCCCAGCATTTT,CASSVQANQPQHF
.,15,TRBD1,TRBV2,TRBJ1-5,TGTGCCAGCAGCCCTTTTACAGGGGGCGTGCAGCCCCAGCATTTT,CASSPFTGGVQPQHF
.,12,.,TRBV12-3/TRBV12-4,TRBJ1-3,TGTGCCAGCAGTTTACTAGGAAACACCATATATTTT,CASSLLGNTIYF
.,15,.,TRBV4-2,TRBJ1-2,TGTGCCAGCAGCCAAGGACAGGCACCTAACTATGGCTACACCTTC,CASSQGQAPNYGYTF
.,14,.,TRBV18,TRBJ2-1,TGTGCCAGCTCACCGGCTAGCGCCCCCAATGAGCAGTTCTTC,CASSPASAPNEQFF
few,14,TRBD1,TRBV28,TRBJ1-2,TGTGCCAGCAGTACTTATGGGACAGGCTATGGCTACACCTTC,CASSTYGTGYGYTF
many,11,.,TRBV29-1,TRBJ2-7,TGCAGCGTGCAGGGTCCCTCCGAGCAGTACTTC,CSVQGPSEQYF
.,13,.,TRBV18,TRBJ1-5,TGTGCCAGCTCACCGTCGGGCAATCAGCCCCAGCATTTT,CASSPSGNQPQHF
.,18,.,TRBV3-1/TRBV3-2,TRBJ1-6,TGTGCCAGCAGCGGAGGCATTCCCATTTTACATCATAATTCACCCCTCCACTTT,CASSGGIPILHHNSPLHF
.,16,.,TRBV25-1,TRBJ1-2,TGTGCCAGCACCCCTCAAAGGGCGCTATTCGGGGATGGCTACACCTTC,CASTPQRALFGDGYTF
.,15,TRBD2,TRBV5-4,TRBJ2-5,TGTGCCAGCAGCTTGGCCGGGGGGATCCAAGAGACCCAGTACTTC,CASSLAGGIQETQYF
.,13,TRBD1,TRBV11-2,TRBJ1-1,TGTGCCAGCAGACGACAGGGGGCCACTGAAGCTTTCTTT,CASRRQGATEAFF
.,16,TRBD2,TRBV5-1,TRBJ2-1,TGCGCCAGCAGCTGGGGACTAGCGGGAGGGCTAAATGAGCAGTTCTTC,CASSWGLAGGLNEQFF
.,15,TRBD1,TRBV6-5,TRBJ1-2,TGTGCCAGCATTGGTAGGGACAGACCGGGCTATGGCTACACCTTC,CASIGRDRPGYGYTF